These 29 T cell receptor beta chains share one sample of origin, sequenced in a study of blood T cell repertoires in COVID-19 (TCRdb year 2020). The library was made by the immunoSEQ multiplex PCR assay. The table was pulled from immuneACCESS by TCRdb, which kept in-frame rearrangements only. Such tables lose some clones; where checked, under half of the loss comes from unresolved V genes, and the rest has no known cause. For this sample the table gives fewer than 50,000 clones, of which just under 85% were detected only once. 4.8% of the sample rests with the top ten. The sequenced material came from peripheral blood. The receptors originated from a man aged 45-60 years with active COVID-19.

The chain is built from TRBV24-1 and TRBJ1-6, with 9 bases aligning to TRBD1. CDR1 and CDR2 from the germline V gene are KGHDR and SFDVKD. The CDR3 has 16 amino acids. The junction had 7 bases not matched to a gene; V was cut back by 4 bases and J by 7 bases. Here the CDR3 reads CATSDWDRDCNSPLHF. CDR3 coding DNA: TGTGCCACCAGTGACTGGGACAGGGACTGCAATTCACCCCTCCACTTT.

V and J are TRBV19 and TRBJ1-1; TRBD1 is a possible D gene (6 bases). V lost 7 bases, J lost 1 base, and 16 bases lay in between. Germline CDR1 and CDR2: LNHDA and SQIVND (reference sequence). The CDR3 totals 15 residues. The CDR3 is CASKRAAGANTEAFF. The DNA for the CDR3 is TGTGCCAGTAAGAGAGCGGCAGGGGCGAACACTGAAGCTTTCTTT.

CDR3 bases: TGTGCCACCGGGACAGGGCCGGGGGAGCAGTACTTC. Translating gives CATGTGPGEQYF. This chain uses TRBV10-3 with TRBJ2-7; TRBD1 matches at 9 bases. This CDR3 spans 12 amino acids. Germline assignment: CDR1 ENHRY and CDR2 SYGVKD. The V and J ends lost 10 bases and 7 bases, in that order; junction bases with no gene match: 8.

This clone was counted once. The chain uses TRBV28 and TRBJ1-3, with unresolved D. V was pared by 3 bases and J by 0 bases, with 9 bases between. The CDR3 consists of 15 residues. Germline-derived CDR1 and CDR2 are MDHEN and SYDVKM. CDR3 coding DNA: TGTGCCAGCAGTTTTGGCCCGTTCTCTGGAAACACCATATATTTT. Its translation is CASSFGPFSGNTIYF.

This chain joins TRBV7-6 and TRBJ2-3, with 14 nucleotides matching TRBD2. The V and J ends lost 4 bases and 2 bases, in that order; junction bases with no gene match: 2. This CDR3 comprises 16 residues. From germline, CDR1 is SGHVS and CDR2 FNYEAQ. The CDR3 spells CASSSTSGGDTDTQYF. The CDR3 coding sequence is TGTGCCAGCAGCTCGACTAGCGGGGGGGACACAGATACGCAGTATTTT.

The CDR3 DNA reads as TGTGCCAGCAGTTTAACGGAGACCGGAGGTCAAGAGACCCAGTACTTC. Encoded protein: CASSLTETGGQETQYF. The chain combines TRBV28 with TRBJ2-5; possibly TRBD2 for D (5 bases). Per the germline V gene, CDR1 is MDHEN and CDR2 is SYDVKM. Trimming cost V 2 bases and J 2 bases, with 15 bases left between them. The CDR3 runs 16 residues.

V and J are TRBV12-3 or TRBV12-4 and TRBJ2-1; 9 bases map to TRBD2. Trimming at V came to 6 bases and at J to 9 bases, leaving 6 bases not matched to a gene. The CDR3 sequence is 13 residues long. The CDR3 nucleotides are TGTGCCAGCAGGGAGATAGCGGGGGCTGAGCAGTTCTTC. Protein sequence: CASREIAGAEQFF.

This clone was counted between two and nine times. The chain combines TRBV7-2 with TRBJ1-2; D ambiguous. Germline values: CDR1 SGHTA, CDR2 FQGNSA. V gave up 6 bases and J gave up 3 bases, with 11 bases separating them. This CDR3 comprises 13 residues. Here the CDR3 reads CASSSAEYYGYTF. In nucleotides, the CDR3 is TGTGCCAGCAGTTCTGCTGAGTACTATGGCTACACCTTC.

J is TRBJ1-2 and V is TRBV4-3, with 8 bases that match TRBD1. V dropped 0 bases and J dropped 8; count of bases not matched to a gene: 17. This CDR3 spans 18 amino acids. CDR1 is LGHNA, CDR2 YSLEER, per germline. CDR3 DNA sequence: TGCGCCAGCAGCCAAGATCTTGTCGTAGGGACAGGCTCCGGGGGCTACACCTTC. Protein sequence: CASSQDLVVGTGSGGYTF.

V usage is TRBV12-3 or TRBV12-4 and J usage is TRBJ2-2; unclear D gene. The CDR3 totals 13 residues. V was pared by 4 bases and J by 5 bases, with 8 bases between. The CDR3 DNA reads TGTGCCAGCAGTTCCTTCGCGACCGGGGAGCTGTTTTTT. It encodes CASSSFATGELFF.

The chain links TRBV6-5 to TRBJ1-2, with 9 nucleotides matching TRBD1. Germline assignment: CDR1 MNHEY and CDR2 SVGAGI. The CDR3 has 15 residues. J lost 4 bases, V lost 6 bases, and 9 bases had no gene match. The CDR3 spells CASRKPGQGIYGYTF. CDR3 sequence (DNA): TGTGCCAGCAGAAAACCGGGACAGGGTATCTATGGCTACACCTTC.

The sample holds a few counts of this clone. The genes are TRBV7-9 and TRBJ1-2; 7 bases match TRBD1. Trimming at V came to 5 bases and at J to 9 bases, leaving 9 bases not matched to a gene. Germline V CDR1 and CDR2: SEHNR, FQNEAQ (reference sequence). The length of the CDR3 is 13 residues. The CDR3 here is CASSAGQVTSYTF. As DNA, the CDR3 is TGTGCCAGCAGCGCCGGACAGGTTACGAGCTACACCTTC.

This chain connects TRBV19 to TRBJ1-2, with 9 bases matching TRBD1. Trimming took 7 bases from V and 7 from J; bases not matched to a gene: 13. Germline loops: CDR1 LNHDA, CDR2 SQIVND (reference sequence). CDR3 length: 15 residues. The CDR3 region has the DNA TGTGCCAGTATCCAACCCAAGGGACAGGGTGGTGGCTACACCTTC. It codes for CASIQPKGQGGGYTF.

Here the CDR3 DNA reads TGTGCCAGCTCTAGCCTCTTGGCCCAGTACTTC. Amino acid sequence: CASSSLLAQYF. The V and J genes are TRBV3-1 (or the pseudogene TRBV3-2) and TRBJ2-5; D is possibly TRBD2 (5 bases). The CDR3 is 11 amino acids. Germline CDR1 is LGHDT and CDR2 is YNNKEL (reference sequence). V was cut by 8 bases and J by 9 bases, with 13 bases left in between.

J is TRBJ2-4 and V is TRBV19; D unresolved. The CDR3 has 13 amino acids. Germline V gene sequence: CDR1 LNHDA, CDR2 SQIVND (reference sequence). The V end lost 5 bases, the J end lost 0 bases, and 5 bases lay between the germline ends. CDR3: CASSRVAKNIQYF. The CDR3, as DNA: TGTGCCAGTAGTCGGGTAGCCAAAAACATTCAGTACTTC.

This rearrangement joins TRBV5-4 to TRBJ2-1; D might be TRBD2 (6 bases). The V and J ends lost 3 bases and 3 bases respectively, with 13 bases between them. Germline values: CDR1 SGHNT, CDR2 YYREEE (reference sequence). This CDR3 contains 15 residues. The CDR3 bases are TGTGCCAGCAGCTCGGCAGGGAGGAGCTACAATGAGCAGTTCTTC. It yields the protein CASSSAGRSYNEQFF.

This chain uses TRBV4-3 with TRBJ2-7; tentatively, D is TRBD1 (6 bases). This CDR3 is 15 amino acids long. Germline V CDR1 and CDR2: LGHNA, YSLEER. V dropped 0 bases and J dropped 3 bases, with 12 bases sitting between them. CDR3 coding DNA: TGCGCCAGCAGCCAAGAGGGACACCCAGGCTACGAGCAGTACTTC. Its translation: CASSQEGHPGYEQYF.

This chain's CDR3 is CASSLSGGARNEQFF. In nucleotides, the CDR3 is TGCGCCAGCAGCCTTAGCGGGGGGGCCAGGAATGAGCAGTTCTTC. The chain carries TRBV5-1 and TRBJ2-1, with TRBD2 identical over 11 bases. The CDR3 is made up of 15 amino acids. Germline values: CDR1 SGHRS, CDR2 YFSETQ. Trimming cost V 4 bases and J 7 bases; bases outside gene matches: 7.

This rearrangement joins TRBV5-1 to TRBJ2-7, with 10 bases lining up with TRBD1. The CDR3 spans 14 residues. The germline CDR1 and CDR2 sequences are SGHRS and YFSETQ. The ends lost 4 bases at V and 5 bases at J; junction bases unmatched: 6. The CDR3 loop is CASSAGTGEHEQYF. The DNA for the CDR3 is TGCGCCAGCAGCGCAGGGACAGGGGAGCACGAGCAGTACTTC.

CDR3 DNA sequence: TGTGCCAGCAGCTCGAACAGGGGGTACGAGCAGTACTTC. As protein: CASSSNRGYEQYF. The chain is built from TRBV11-2 and TRBJ2-7; 8 bases are shared with TRBD1. Germline CDR1 SGHAT, CDR2 FQNNGV. The CDR3 runs to 13 residues. J gave up 4 bases and V 4 bases, and 3 bases lay outside the gene matches.

By its share, this clone is medium-sized. The V gene is TRBV19, the J gene TRBJ2-7, with D maybe TRBD1 (5 bases). Germline assignment: CDR1 LNHDA and CDR2 SQIVND (reference sequence). With 5 bases removed from V and 3 bases from J, the gap between germline ends came to 11 bases. CDR3 length equals 13 residues. Here the CDR3 DNA reads TGTGCCAGTAGTTGGGGCCGGCTCTACGAGCAGTACTTC. Encoded protein: CASSWGRLYEQYF.

The chain links TRBV18 to TRBJ2-7, with a weak D call TRBD2 (5 bases). Germline values: CDR1 KGHSH, CDR2 LQKENI. V was cut by 3 bases and J by 6 bases, with 12 bases left in between. This CDR3 has 13 residues. The CDR3, as DNA: TGTGCCAGCTCACCCTCGGAGGACTCCGAGCAGTACTTC. It yields the protein CASSPSEDSEQYF.

This clone has just a few counts. J is TRBJ2-5 and V is TRBV6-2 or TRBV6-3, with D unclear. The CDR3 has 13 amino acids. Germline V CDR1 and CDR2: MNHEY, SVGEGT. V was cut by 5 bases and J by 3 bases, with 10 bases left in between. Here the CDR3 DNA reads TGTGCCAGCAGTCGTGACACAGAAGAGACCCAGTACTTC. Translation gives CASSRDTEETQYF.

Concerning this clone: This clone may be a read error of a much larger clone one base away. The chain employs TRBV12-3 or TRBV12-4 and TRBJ2-1; D not certain. The CDR3 is 11 amino acids. Trimming removed 3 bases at V and 10 bases at J, with 7 bases between. Here the CDR3 DNA reads TGTGCCAGCAGTTTTAACTGGGAGCAGTTCTTC. The encoded protein is CASSFNWEQFF.

The V and J genes are TRBV11-2 and TRBJ1-2; D remains unclear. CDR1 and CDR2 from the germline V gene are SGHAT and FQNNGV. This CDR3 has 12 residues. V shed 0 bases and J shed 5 bases, with 4 bases lying between them. CDR3 in DNA: TGTGCCAGCAGCTTAGAGCGGTATGGCTACACCTTC. Translating gives CASSLERYGYTF.

This clone came up a few times. The V and J genes are TRBV27 and TRBJ1-2; TRBD1 aligns across 7 bases. V lost 5 bases and J lost 5; bases outside the gene matches: 11. Germline CDR1 is MNHEY and CDR2 is SMNVEV (reference sequence). The CDR3 is 15 residues long. CDR3 region: CASSLSGTANYGYTF. For the CDR3, the DNA is TGTGCCAGCAGTCTGTCCGGGACAGCAAATTATGGCTACACCTTC.

This clone was recorded only once. The chain uses TRBV24-1 and TRBJ1-4; D is perhaps TRBD1 (6 bases). The CDR3 runs 14 residues. V was pared by 9 bases and J by 7 bases, with 17 bases between. CDR1 KGHDR and CDR2 SFDVKD come from the germline V gene. Written as DNA, the CDR3 is TGTGCCACCGAGCTGGGACAAAGTTTTGAAAAACTGTTTTTT. Translating gives CATELGQSFEKLFF.

The rearrangement links TRBV11-2 to TRBJ2-5; D gene uncertain. Germline V gives CDR1 SGHAT, CDR2 FQNNGV. CDR3 length equals 12 residues. Between the trimmed V and J ends, which lost 5 bases and 4 bases, there was a span of 8 bases. The CDR3 bases are TGTGCCAGCAGCCTAAGCCGAGAGACCCAGTACTTC. Its translation is CASSLSRETQYF.

This chain connects TRBV6-5 to TRBJ1-5; the D gene is possibly TRBD1 (6 bases). The CDR3 spans 15 residues. Trimming cost V 10 bases and J 3 bases, with 19 bases left between them. Looked up from germline, CDR1 is MNHEY and CDR2 is SVGAGI. The CDR3 DNA is TGTGCCACCGATTCCCCTGGACAGAACAATCAGCCCCAGCATTTT. Translated, it gives CATDSPGQNNQPQHF.